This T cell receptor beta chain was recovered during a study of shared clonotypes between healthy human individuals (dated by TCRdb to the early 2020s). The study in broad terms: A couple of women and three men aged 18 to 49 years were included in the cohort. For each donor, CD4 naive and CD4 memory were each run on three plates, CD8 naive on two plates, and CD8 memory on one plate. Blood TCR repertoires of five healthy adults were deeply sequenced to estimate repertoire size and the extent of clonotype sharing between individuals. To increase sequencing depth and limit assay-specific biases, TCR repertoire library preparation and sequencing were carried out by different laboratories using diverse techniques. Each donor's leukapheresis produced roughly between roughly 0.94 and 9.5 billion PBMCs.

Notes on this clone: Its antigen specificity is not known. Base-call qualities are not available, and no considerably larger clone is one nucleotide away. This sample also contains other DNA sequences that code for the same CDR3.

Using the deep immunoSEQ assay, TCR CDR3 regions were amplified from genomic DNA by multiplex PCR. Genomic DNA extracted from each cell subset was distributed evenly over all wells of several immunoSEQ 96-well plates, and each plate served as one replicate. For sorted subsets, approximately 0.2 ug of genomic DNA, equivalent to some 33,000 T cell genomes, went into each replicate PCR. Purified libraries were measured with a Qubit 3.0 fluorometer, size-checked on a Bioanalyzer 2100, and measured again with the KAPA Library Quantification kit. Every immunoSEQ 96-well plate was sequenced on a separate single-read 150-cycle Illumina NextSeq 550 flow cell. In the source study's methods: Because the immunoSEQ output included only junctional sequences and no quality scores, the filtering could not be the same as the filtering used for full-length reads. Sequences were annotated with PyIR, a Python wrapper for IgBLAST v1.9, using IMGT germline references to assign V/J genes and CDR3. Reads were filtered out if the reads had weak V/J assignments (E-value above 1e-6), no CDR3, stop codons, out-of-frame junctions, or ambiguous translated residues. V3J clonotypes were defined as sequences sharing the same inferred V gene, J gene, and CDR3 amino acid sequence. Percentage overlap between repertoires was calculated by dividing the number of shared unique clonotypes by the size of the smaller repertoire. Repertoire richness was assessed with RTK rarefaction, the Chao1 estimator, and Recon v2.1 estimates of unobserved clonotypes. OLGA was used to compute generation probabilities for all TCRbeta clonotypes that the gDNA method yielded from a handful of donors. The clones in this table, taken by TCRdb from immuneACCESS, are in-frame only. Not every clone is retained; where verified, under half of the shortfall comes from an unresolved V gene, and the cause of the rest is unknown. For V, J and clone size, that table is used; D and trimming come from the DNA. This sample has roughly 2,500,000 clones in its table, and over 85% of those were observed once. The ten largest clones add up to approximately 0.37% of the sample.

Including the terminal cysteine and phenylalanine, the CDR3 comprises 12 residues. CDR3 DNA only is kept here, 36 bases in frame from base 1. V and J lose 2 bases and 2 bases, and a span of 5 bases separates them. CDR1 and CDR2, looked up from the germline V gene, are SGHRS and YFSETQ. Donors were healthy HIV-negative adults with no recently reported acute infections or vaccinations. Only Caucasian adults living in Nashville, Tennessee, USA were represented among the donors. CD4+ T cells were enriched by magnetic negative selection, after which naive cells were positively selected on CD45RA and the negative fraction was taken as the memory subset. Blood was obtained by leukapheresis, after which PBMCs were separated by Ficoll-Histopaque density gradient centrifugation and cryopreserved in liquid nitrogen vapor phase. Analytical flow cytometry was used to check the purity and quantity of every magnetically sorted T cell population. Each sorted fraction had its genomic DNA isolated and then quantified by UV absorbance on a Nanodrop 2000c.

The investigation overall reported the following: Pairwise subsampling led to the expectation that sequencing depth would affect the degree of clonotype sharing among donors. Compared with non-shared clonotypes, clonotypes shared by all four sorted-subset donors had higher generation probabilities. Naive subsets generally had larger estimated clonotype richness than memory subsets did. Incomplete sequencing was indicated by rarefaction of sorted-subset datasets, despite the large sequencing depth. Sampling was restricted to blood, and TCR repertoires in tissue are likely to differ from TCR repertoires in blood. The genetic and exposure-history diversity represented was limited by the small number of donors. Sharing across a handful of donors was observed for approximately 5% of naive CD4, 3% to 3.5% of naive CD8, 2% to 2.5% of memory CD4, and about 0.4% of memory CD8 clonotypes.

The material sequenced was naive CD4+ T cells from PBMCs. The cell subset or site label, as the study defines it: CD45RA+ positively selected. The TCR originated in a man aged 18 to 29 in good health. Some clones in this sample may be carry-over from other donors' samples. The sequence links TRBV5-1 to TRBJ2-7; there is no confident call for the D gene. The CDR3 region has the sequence CASSFSAYEQYF. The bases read TGCGCCAGCAGCTTTTCGGCCTACGAGCAGTACTTC.